The 7 T cell receptor beta chains reported below all come from one sample, sequenced in a study of blood T cell repertoires in COVID-19. Generated by immunoSEQ multiplex PCR, the TCRdb table keeps only in-frame clones and is missing some. The sample lists 93,000 or so clones; approximately 84% were seen once. Source material: peripheral blood. The receptors here all came from a human donor in a cohort sampled during active COVID-19.

The CDR3 nucleotides are TGTGCCAGCAGTCTACAGGGTTCGGAGACCCAGTACTTC. It translates to CASSLQGSETQYF. This chain joins TRBV28 and TRBJ2-5; tentatively, D is TRBD1 (6 bases). The CDR3 is 13 residues long. V lost 5 bases to trimming and J lost 5 bases, with 12 bases between them. CDR1 and CDR2 (germline): MDHEN, SYDVKM.

In nucleotides, the CDR3 is TGTGCCAGCAGTTATATTGCGCCGGGGGGGCGCGGAGAGACCCAGTACTTC. Translation gives CASSYIAPGGRGETQYF. This rearrangement joins TRBV28 to TRBJ2-5, with 8 bases matching TRBD2. Germline CDR1 MDHEN, CDR2 SYDVKM. J lost 4 bases, V lost 4 bases, and 14 bases had no gene match. The CDR3 length is 17 residues.

The genes are TRBV6-6 and TRBJ2-1; 13 nucleotides align to TRBD2. The CDR3 is 13 amino acids. The V segment lost 5 bases and the J segment 15 bases; nucleotides outside the gene matches: 7. Germline V CDR1 and CDR2: MNHNY, SVGAGI (reference sequence). For the CDR3, the DNA is TGTGCCAGCAGTAACGGACTAGCGGGAGTGCCGTTCTTC. Its translation is CASSNGLAGVPFF.

The J gene is TRBJ1-1, the V gene TRBV25-1; 10 bases map to TRBD1. Germline loops: CDR1 MGHDK, CDR2 SYGVNS. The junction had 5 bases not matched to a gene; V was cut back by 4 bases and J by 6 bases. The CDR3 consists of 14 residues. Here the CDR3 DNA reads TGTGCCAGCAGTGGACAGGGGGCGATCGCTGAAGCTTTCTTT. Amino acids: CASSGQGAIAEAFF.

The chain carries TRBV7-8 and TRBJ2-7; 7 bases align to TRBD1. With 5 bases clipped from V and 3 bases from J, the junction kept 25 bases outside the gene matches. The CDR3 is 20 amino acids. The germline gives CDR1 SGHVS, CDR2 FQNEAQ. The CDR3 here is CASSQTLGGTGLALFYEQYF. CDR3 coding DNA: TGTGCCAGCAGCCAAACCTTAGGGGGCACGGGGCTAGCTCTATTCTACGAGCAGTACTTC.

The chain joins TRBV24-1 to TRBJ1-2; 8 bases align to TRBD1. V shed 4 bases, J shed 6 bases, and the junction held 6 bases outside the gene matches. The germline V gene encodes CDR1 KGHDR and CDR2 SFDVKD. The CDR3 is 14 residues long. CDR3 bases: TGTGCCACCAGTGAATCGGACAGGGTACATGGCTACACCTTC. It encodes CATSESDRVHGYTF.

The chain links TRBV6-2 or TRBV6-3 to TRBJ1-5; D is perhaps TRBD1 (5 bases). V was trimmed by 4 bases and J by 5 bases, leaving 27 bases between them. Germline V gene data show CDR1 as MNHEY and CDR2 as SVGEGT. The CDR3 is made up of 19 amino acids. CDR3 sequence reads: CASSFRAGPNFFRYQPQHF. CDR3 nucleotide sequence: TGTGCCAGCAGTTTCCGCGCGGGGCCGAATTTTTTTCGCTATCAGCCCCAGCATTTT.